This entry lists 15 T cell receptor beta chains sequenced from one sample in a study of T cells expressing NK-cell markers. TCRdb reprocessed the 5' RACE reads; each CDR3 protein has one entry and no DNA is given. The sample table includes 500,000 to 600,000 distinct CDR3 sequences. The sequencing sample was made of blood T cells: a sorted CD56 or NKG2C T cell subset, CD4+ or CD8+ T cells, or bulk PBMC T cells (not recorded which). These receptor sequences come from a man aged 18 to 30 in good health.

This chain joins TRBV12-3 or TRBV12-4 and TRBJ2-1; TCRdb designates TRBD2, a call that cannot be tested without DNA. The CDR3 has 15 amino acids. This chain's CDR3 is CASSLVAGGPNEQFF.

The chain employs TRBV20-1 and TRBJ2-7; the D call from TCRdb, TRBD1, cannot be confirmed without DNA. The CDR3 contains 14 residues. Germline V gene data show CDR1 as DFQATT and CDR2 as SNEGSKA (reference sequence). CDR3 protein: CSANRDSFAWEQYF.

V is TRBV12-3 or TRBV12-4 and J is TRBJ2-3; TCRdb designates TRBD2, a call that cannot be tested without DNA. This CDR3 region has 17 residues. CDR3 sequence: CASSVTPAGAHTDTQYF.

The CDR3 loop reads CASRPEGAAAPQHF. This chain links TRBV5-1 with TRBJ1-5; TCRdb returns TRBD1, unconfirmable since there is no DNA. This CDR3 is built from 14 residues. Looked up from germline, CDR1 is SGHRS and CDR2 is YFSETQ.

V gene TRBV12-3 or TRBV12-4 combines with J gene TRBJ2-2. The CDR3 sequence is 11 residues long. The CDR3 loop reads CASSLRGELFF.

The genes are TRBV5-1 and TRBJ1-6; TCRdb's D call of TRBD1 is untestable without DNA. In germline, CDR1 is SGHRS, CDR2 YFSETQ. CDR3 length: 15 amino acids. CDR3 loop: CASRRGTGENSPLHF. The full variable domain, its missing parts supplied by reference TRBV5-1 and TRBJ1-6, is KAGVTQTPRYLIKTRGQQVTLSCSPISGHRSVSWYQQTPGQGLQFLFEYFSETQRNKGNFPGRFSGRQFSNSRSEMNVSTLELGDSALYLCASRRGTGENSPLHFGNGTRLTVT.

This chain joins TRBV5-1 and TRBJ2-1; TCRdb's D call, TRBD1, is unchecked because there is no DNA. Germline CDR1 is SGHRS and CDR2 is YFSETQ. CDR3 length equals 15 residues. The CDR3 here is CASSTGTGGPSEQFF.

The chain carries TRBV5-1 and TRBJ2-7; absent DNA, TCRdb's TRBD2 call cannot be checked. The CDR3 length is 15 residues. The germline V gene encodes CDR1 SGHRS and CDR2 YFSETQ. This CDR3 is CASRRVLAGVNEQYF.

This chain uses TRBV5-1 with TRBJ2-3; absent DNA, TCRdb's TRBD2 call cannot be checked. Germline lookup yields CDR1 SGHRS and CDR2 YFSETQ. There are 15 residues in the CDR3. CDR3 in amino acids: CASHPGDVAGYTQYF.

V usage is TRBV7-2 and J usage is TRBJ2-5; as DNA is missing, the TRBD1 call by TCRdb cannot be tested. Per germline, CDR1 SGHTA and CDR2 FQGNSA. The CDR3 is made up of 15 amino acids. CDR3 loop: CASSLSGSTQETQYF.

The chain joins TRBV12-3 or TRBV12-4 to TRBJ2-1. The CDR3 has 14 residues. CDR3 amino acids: CASSLGQVNNEQFF.

CDR3 in amino acids: CSVRPVGETQYF. The chain has TRBV29-1 and TRBJ2-5; TCRdb's assignment of TRBD1 cannot be checked, as there is no DNA. The CDR3 consists of 12 residues. The germline CDR1 and CDR2 sequences are SQVTM and ANQGSEA.

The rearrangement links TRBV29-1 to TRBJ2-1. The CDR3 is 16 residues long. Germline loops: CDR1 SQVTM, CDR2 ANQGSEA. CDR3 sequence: CSVDGPRLSSYNEQFF.

CDR3 region: CASSYWSGTQDGPQHF. The J gene is TRBJ1-5, the V gene TRBV6-2 or TRBV6-3; TCRdb designates TRBD1, a call that cannot be tested without DNA. The CDR3 has 16 amino acids. Germline assignment: CDR1 MNHEY and CDR2 SVGEGT.

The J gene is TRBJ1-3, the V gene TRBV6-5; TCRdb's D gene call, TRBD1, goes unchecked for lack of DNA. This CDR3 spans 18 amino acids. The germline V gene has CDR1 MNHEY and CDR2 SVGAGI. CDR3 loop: CASSYSLPGGIAGNTIYF.